The next 20 T cell receptor beta chains were all read from a single sample in a study of blood T cell repertoires in COVID-19. Using immunoSEQ multiplex PCR, the repertoire was profiled, and TCRdb retains in-frame clones only, with some absent. Of fewer than 500,000 clones in the sample, 87% were seen once. The sequencing sample was made of PBMCs or T cells enriched from blood (not recorded which). All receptors derive from a woman between 18 and 30 years old who had recovered from COVID-19.

This rearrangement joins TRBV5-1 to TRBJ2-3; TRBD1 agrees at 9 bases. The CDR3 loop spans 17 amino acids. Germline-derived CDR1 and CDR2 are SGHRS and YFSETQ. J was trimmed by 3 bases and V by 4 bases; bases with no gene match: 12. The CDR3, as DNA: TGCGCCAGCAGCCGAACCCCCTTGGGGACAGGGACAGATACGCAGTATTTT. Translating it yields CASSRTPLGTGTDTQYF.

This clone is a singleton in its sample. This chain uses TRBV5-1 with TRBJ2-5, with TRBD1 matching 7 bases. The V segment lost 3 bases and the J segment 2 bases; nucleotides outside the gene matches: 7. This CDR3 has 15 amino acids. Germline-derived CDR1 and CDR2 are SGHRS and YFSETQ. The CDR3 spells CASSSTGIRQETQYF. As DNA, the CDR3 is TGCGCCAGCAGCTCGACAGGGATACGGCAAGAGACCCAGTACTTC.

The V call is TRBV11-2, the J call TRBJ1-1; 11 nucleotides agree with TRBD1. This CDR3 contains 16 residues. V lost 1 base to trimming and J lost 2 bases; unmatched junction nucleotides: 3. Germline CDR1 SGHAT, CDR2 FQNNGV. The CDR3 nucleotides read TGTGCCAGCAGCTTAGCCCGGACAGGGGGCAACACTGAAGCTTTCTTT. This translates into CASSLARTGGNTEAFF.

The rearrangement uses TRBV27 and TRBJ1-4; TRBD1 matches at 9 bases. J lost 7 bases, V lost 8 bases, and 8 bases had no gene match. Looked up from germline, CDR1 is MNHEY and CDR2 is SMNVEV (reference sequence). The CDR3 loop spans 14 amino acids. The CDR3 DNA follows: TGTGCCAGCGATACCTTACAGGGGGCTGAAAAACTGTTTTTT. Its translation: CASDTLQGAEKLFF. Full variable domain (rest looked up from reference TRBV27 and TRBJ1-4): EAQVTQNPRYLITVTGKKLTVTCSQNMNHEYMSWYRQDPGLGLRQIYYSMNVEVTDKGDVPEGYKVSRKEKRNFPLILESPSPNQTSLYFCASDTLQGAEKLFFGSGTQLSVL.

V gene TRBV5-1 combines with J gene TRBJ2-3; D is perhaps TRBD2 (6 bases). The V gene lost 2 bases and the J gene lost 3 bases, with 13 bases spanning the gap. Germline V lookup: CDR1 SGHRS, CDR2 YFSETQ. This CDR3 has 15 residues. CDR3 residues: CASSFGGLGTDTQYF. The CDR3 bases are TGCGCCAGCAGCTTCGGGGGTCTGGGGACAGATACGCAGTATTTT. The variable domain in full, completed from reference TRBV5-1 and TRBJ2-3, reads KAGVTQTPRYLIKTRGQQVTLSCSPISGHRSVSWYQQTPGQGLQFLFEYFSETQRNKGNFPGRFSGRQFSNSRSEMNVSTLELGDSALYLCASSFGGLGTDTQYFGPGTRLTVL.

The V gene is TRBV19, the J gene TRBJ1-2; D call uncertain. This CDR3 has 15 amino acids. The ends were cut back, 1 base at V and 4 bases at J, with 13 bases in the middle. Looked up from germline, CDR1 is LNHDA and CDR2 is SQIVND (reference sequence). CDR3 loop: CASSIVLGGLYGYTF. CDR3 DNA sequence: TGTGCCAGTAGTATAGTATTGGGCGGACTCTATGGCTACACCTTC.

The chain joins TRBV5-1 to TRBJ2-1, with D tentatively TRBD2 (7 bases). V lost 3 bases and J 4 bases, leaving 14 bases between the germline ends. Looked up from germline, CDR1 is SGHRS and CDR2 is YFSETQ. CDR3 length: 15 amino acids. CDR3 in amino acids: CASSSEGGLYNEQFF. The CDR3 bases are TGCGCCAGCAGCTCGGAGGGGGGGCTATACAATGAGCAGTTCTTC.

This clone was seen a handful of times. The rearrangement links TRBV4-2 to TRBJ2-3; 10 positions match TRBD2. Germline-derived CDR1 and CDR2 are LGHNA and YNFKEQ. Unmatched junction bases numbered 7, after V lost 1 base and J lost 6 bases. The CDR3 is 16 residues long. The CDR3 spells CASSQAPAGGSDTQYF. Here the CDR3 DNA reads TGTGCCAGCAGCCAAGCCCCAGCGGGGGGGTCGGATACGCAGTATTTT.

The chain carries TRBV30 and TRBJ1-5; D is unresolved. Trimming removed 2 bases from V and 0 bases from J, with 8 bases in between. This CDR3 comprises 14 residues. The germline CDR1 and CDR2 sequences are GTSNPN and SVGIG (reference sequence). The CDR3 DNA reads TGTGCCTGGAGTAGCGGATATAGCAATCAGCCCCAGCATTTT. Residues: CAWSSGYSNQPQHF.

The V and J genes are TRBV4-1 and TRBJ2-7; the D is unclear. CDR1 is MGHRA and CDR2 is YSYEKL in the germline V gene. V lost 0 bases and J 10 bases, leaving 13 bases between the germline ends. The CDR3 has 13 amino acids. CDR3 protein: CASSQELVQVQYF. The CDR3 coding sequence is TGCGCCAGCAGCCAAGAATTAGTTCAGGTTCAGTACTTC.

The J gene is TRBJ1-3, the V gene TRBV3-1 (or the pseudogene TRBV3-2); a weak D match, TRBD1 (5 bases). Germline CDR1 reads LGHDT; CDR2 reads YNNKEL (reference sequence). The CDR3 sequence is 13 residues long. Trimming cost V 1 base and J 9 bases, with 10 bases left between them. The CDR3 region has the DNA TGTGCCAGCAGCCAAGGAAGGGGTGGCACCATATATTTT. Protein sequence: CASSQGRGGTIYF.

The genes are TRBV29-1 and TRBJ2-7, with 8 bases identical to TRBD1. V lost 6 bases to trimming and J lost 5 bases; unmatched junction nucleotides: 15. The CDR3 is made up of 15 amino acids. CDR1 is SQVTM, CDR2 ANQGSEA, per germline. The DNA for the CDR3 is TGCAGCGTATCACAGGGGGGAAGTCTCCTCCACGAGCAGTACTTC. Translated: CSVSQGGSLLHEQYF.

The V and J genes are TRBV2 and TRBJ1-5, with D possibly TRBD1 on 5 matching bases. Trimming left V 4 bases short and J 2 bases short, with 12 bases between. This CDR3 has 15 residues. Germline CDR1 reads SNHLY; CDR2 reads FYNNEI. CDR3 in amino acids: CASSGSRGGNQPQHF. CDR3 bases: TGTGCCAGCAGTGGAAGCCGGGGGGGCAATCAGCCCCAGCATTTT. The whole variable domain, remainder taken from reference TRBV2 and TRBJ1-5, is EPEVTQTPSHQVTQMGQEVILRCVPISNHLYFYWYRQILGQKVEFLVSFYNNEISEKSEIFDDQFSVERPDGSNFTLKIRSTKLEDSAMYFCASSGSRGGNQPQHFGDGTRLSIL.

The rearrangement links TRBV9 to TRBJ2-5, with TRBD2 identical over 14 bases. This CDR3 region has 16 residues. Germline V gene sequence: CDR1 SGDLS, CDR2 YYNGEE. V was pared by 4 bases and J by 2 bases, with 4 bases of the junction left unmatched. The CDR3 region is CASSPGLAGGQETQYF. The CDR3 region has the DNA TGTGCCAGCAGCCCCGGACTAGCGGGGGGACAAGAGACCCAGTACTTC.

CDR3 DNA sequence: TGTGCCAGTAGTCAGGATATCAACACTGAAGCTTTCTTT. Protein: CASSQDINTEAFF. The chain employs TRBV19 and TRBJ1-1; no clear D gene. CDR1 LNHDA and CDR2 SQIVND come from the germline V gene (reference sequence). The CDR3 has 13 amino acids. V was shortened by 5 bases and J by 2 bases, with 9 bases between the two germline ends.

The J gene is TRBJ1-1, the V gene TRBV7-2; D may be TRBD1 (5 bases). Germline-derived CDR1 and CDR2 are SGHTA and FQGNSA. The V end lost 5 bases, the J end lost 2 bases, and 12 bases lay between the germline ends. The CDR3 consists of 14 residues. The CDR3 DNA reads TGTGCCAGCAGCGTAGACAGTGAAAACACTGAAGCTTTCTTT. Its protein is CASSVDSENTEAFF.

V and J are TRBV2 and TRBJ2-1, with D unresolved. Germline lookup yields CDR1 SNHLY and CDR2 FYNNEI. Trimming removed 1 base from V and 15 bases from J, with 13 bases in between. The CDR3 spans 12 residues. The CDR3 DNA sequence: TGTGCCAGCAGTGAAGACATCTCCTCCGCGTTCTTC. Amino acids: CASSEDISSAFF.

The chain is built from TRBV7-9 and TRBJ1-5; D is perhaps TRBD1 (6 bases). CDR1 is SEHNR, CDR2 FQNEAQ, per germline (reference sequence). Trimming shortened V by 5 bases and J by 3 bases, and 17 bases separated the two germline ends. The CDR3 has 16 amino acids. The CDR3 nucleotides are TGTGCCAGCAGCCCCCTAGGGGGTCCCCTCAATCAGCCCCAGCATTTT. This translates into CASSPLGGPLNQPQHF.

The CDR3 spells CASSPLPGQSNWELFF. In DNA form, the CDR3 reads TGTGCCAGCTCACCTTTACCGGGACAGAGTAACTGGGAGCTGTTTTTT. The rearrangement uses TRBV18 and TRBJ2-2; 7 positions agree with TRBD1. Germline V gene lookup returns CDR1 KGHSH and CDR2 LQKENI. The CDR3 totals 16 residues. V shed 3 bases, J shed 9 bases, and the junction held 13 bases outside the gene matches.

This clone was seen only a few times. The chain is built from TRBV5-1 and TRBJ2-2; 11 bases are shared with TRBD2. This CDR3 has 16 amino acids. J lost 3 bases, V lost 2 bases, and 3 bases had no gene match. The germline V gene has CDR1 SGHRS and CDR2 YFSETQ. The CDR3 DNA reads TGCGCCAGCAGCTTACTAGCGGGGGCCGACACCGGGGAGCTGTTTTTT. Translation: CASSLLAGADTGELFF.